This passage covers 9 T cell receptor beta chains from one sample sequenced in a study of blood T cell repertoires in COVID-19 (dated by TCRdb to 2020 to 2021). Library generation was performed with the immunoSEQ multiplex PCR assay. The table was pulled from immuneACCESS by TCRdb, which kept in-frame rearrangements only. Such tables lose some clones; where checked, under half of the loss comes from unresolved V genes, and the rest has no known cause. The sample table holds 120,000 to 150,000 clones, of which 87% were seen once. Over 0.75% of the sample belongs to the ten largest clones. The sample comprised peripheral blood. These receptors were obtained from a woman aged 45-65 years with acute or convalescent COVID-19.

This chain uses TRBV12-3 or TRBV12-4 with TRBJ2-1; 14 bases align to TRBD2. V was clipped by 10 bases and J by 8 bases; unmatched bases: 4. This CDR3 contains 13 residues. CDR3 coding DNA: TGTGCCACCCGACTAGCGGGGGGGCATGAGCAGTTCTTC. It is translated as CATRLAGGHEQFF.

The rearrangement joins TRBV7-8 to TRBJ2-7; 12 bases are a match to TRBD2. The CDR3 is 15 amino acids. Germline CDR1 is SGHVS and CDR2 is FQNEAQ. V lost 4 bases, J lost 5 bases, and 6 bases stayed unmatched. The DNA for the CDR3 is TGTGCCAGCAGCTCGCCGACTAGCGGGGGCGACGAGCAGTACTTC. It encodes CASSSPTSGGDEQYF.

The rearrangement joins TRBV3-1 (or the pseudogene TRBV3-2) to TRBJ2-1; 13 bases are a match to TRBD2. Germline CDR1 is LGHDT and CDR2 is YNNKEL (reference sequence). The CDR3 runs to 17 residues. The V and J ends lost 4 bases and 7 bases, in that order; junction bases with no gene match: 10. The CDR3: CASSRGTSGDLGNEQFF. In DNA, the CDR3 is TGTGCCAGCAGCCGCGGGACTAGCGGGGACCTCGGGAATGAGCAGTTCTTC.

In nucleotides, the CDR3 is TGTGCCAGCAGCCCCCCAGGAGGGGAAGGGGCAGATACGCAGTATTTT. Amino acids: CASSPPGGEGADTQYF. This sequence joins TRBV9 and TRBJ2-3, with a possible D match to TRBD2 (6 bases). The ends were cut back, 4 bases at V and 4 bases at J, with 19 bases in the middle. Per the germline V gene, CDR1 is SGDLS and CDR2 is YYNGEE. The length of the CDR3 is 16 residues.

The J gene is TRBJ2-7, the V gene TRBV4-2, with a weak D call TRBD1 (5 bases). The CDR3 spans 11 residues. Trimming cost V 3 bases and J 6 bases, with 6 bases left between them. Germline V CDR1 and CDR2: LGHNA, YNFKEQ. The CDR3 is CASSQGREQYF. The CDR3 nucleotides are TGTGCCAGCAGCCAGGGGCGCGAGCAGTACTTC.

DNA of the CDR3: TGCGCCAGCAGCTTGGGGGGCCGCTACGAGCAGTACTTC. Encoded protein: CASSLGGRYEQYF. J is TRBJ2-7 and V is TRBV5-1, with D possibly matching TRBD1 (5 bases). CDR3 length: 13 amino acids. Germline V gene data show CDR1 as SGHRS and CDR2 as YFSETQ. Trimming left V 0 bases short and J 3 bases short, with 7 bases between.

The chain recombines TRBV29-1 with TRBJ2-2; 9 bases are a match to TRBD1. This CDR3 region has 15 residues. The germline CDR1 and CDR2 sequences are SQVTM and ANQGSEA. The V gene end was trimmed by 1 base and the J gene end by 7 bases; junction bases not matched to a gene: 7. The CDR3 nucleotides are TGCAGCGTTGAAGGCCGTACAGGGGGCAACGGGGAGCTGTTTTTT. The encoded protein is CSVEGRTGGNGELFF.

This chain links TRBV6-1 with TRBJ1-1, with 8 positions matching TRBD1. Germline trimming cut 5 bases from V and 0 bases from J; bases unmatched to any gene: 8. The CDR3 loop spans 16 amino acids. Per germline, CDR1 MNHNS and CDR2 SASEGT. CDR3 coding DNA: TGTGCCAGCAGTCAAGGGACAGGAGTCATGAACACTGAAGCTTTCTTT. Residues: CASSQGTGVMNTEAFF.

The gene calls are TRBV9 and TRBJ1-6; maybe TRBD1 (5 bases). Germline lookup yields CDR1 SGDLS and CDR2 YYNGEE. The CDR3 is made up of 14 amino acids. Trimming took 1 base from V and 9 from J, leaving 11 bases between them. The DNA for the CDR3 is TGTGCCAGCAGCGTACAGGGCGTGGGTTCACCCCTCCACTTT. Protein: CASSVQGVGSPLHF.